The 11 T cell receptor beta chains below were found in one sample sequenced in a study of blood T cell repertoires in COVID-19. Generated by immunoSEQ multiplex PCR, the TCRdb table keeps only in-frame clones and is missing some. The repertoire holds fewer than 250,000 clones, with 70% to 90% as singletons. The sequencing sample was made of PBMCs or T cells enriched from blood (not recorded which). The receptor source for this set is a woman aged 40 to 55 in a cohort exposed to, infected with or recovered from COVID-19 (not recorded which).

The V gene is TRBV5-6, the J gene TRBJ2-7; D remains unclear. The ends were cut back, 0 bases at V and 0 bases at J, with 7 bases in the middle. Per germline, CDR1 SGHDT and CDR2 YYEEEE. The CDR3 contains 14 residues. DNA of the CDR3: TGTGCCAGCAGCTTGGGGGCAGGCTCCTACGAGCAGTACTTC. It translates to CASSLGAGSYEQYF.

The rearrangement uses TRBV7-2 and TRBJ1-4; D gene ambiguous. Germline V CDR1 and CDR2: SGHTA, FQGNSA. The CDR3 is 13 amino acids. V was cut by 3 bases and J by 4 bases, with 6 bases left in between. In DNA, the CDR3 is TGTGCCAGCAGCTTGGGCTTTAATGAAAAACTGTTTTTT. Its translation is CASSLGFNEKLFF. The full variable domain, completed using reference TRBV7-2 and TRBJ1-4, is GAGVSQSPSNKVTEKGKDVELRCDPISGHTALYWYRQSLGQGLEFLIYFQGNSAPDKSGLPSDRFSAERTGGSVSTLTIQRTQQEDSAVYLCASSLGFNEKLFFGSGTQLSVL.

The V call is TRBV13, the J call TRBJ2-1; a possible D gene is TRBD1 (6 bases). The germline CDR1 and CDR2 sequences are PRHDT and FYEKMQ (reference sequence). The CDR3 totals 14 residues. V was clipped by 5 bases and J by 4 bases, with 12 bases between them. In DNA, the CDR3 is TGTGCCAGCAGCCCTCAGGGGAATTACAATGAGCAGTTCTTC. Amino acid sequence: CASSPQGNYNEQFF.

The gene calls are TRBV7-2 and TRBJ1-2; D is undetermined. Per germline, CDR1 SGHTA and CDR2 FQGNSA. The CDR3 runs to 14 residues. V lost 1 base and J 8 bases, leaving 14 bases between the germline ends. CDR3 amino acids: CASSLDGFREGYTF. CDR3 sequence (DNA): TGTGCCAGCAGCTTAGACGGTTTCCGGGAGGGCTACACCTTC. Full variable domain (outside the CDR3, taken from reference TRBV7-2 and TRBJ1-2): GAGVSQSPSNKVTEKGKDVELRCDPISGHTALYWYRQSLGQGLEFLIYFQGNSAPDKSGLPSDRFSAERTGGSVSTLTIQRTQQEDSAVYLCASSLDGFREGYTFGSGTRLTVV.

DNA for the CDR3: TGTGCCAGTAGTAGGACAGAGAACCGTTTTCGTTATGGCTACACCTTC. Protein sequence: CASSRTENRFRYGYTF. J is TRBJ1-2 and V is TRBV19; perhaps TRBD1 as D (6 bases). CDR1 LNHDA and CDR2 SQIVND come from the germline V gene (reference sequence). The CDR3 covers 16 residues. Trimming cost V 4 bases and J 5 bases, with 20 bases left between them.

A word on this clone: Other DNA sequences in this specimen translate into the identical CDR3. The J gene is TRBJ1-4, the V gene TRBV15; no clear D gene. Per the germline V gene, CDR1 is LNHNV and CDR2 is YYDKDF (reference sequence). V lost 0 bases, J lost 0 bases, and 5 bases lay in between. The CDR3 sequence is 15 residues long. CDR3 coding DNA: TGTGCCACCAGCAGAGATCGTGCAACTAATGAAAAACTGTTTTTT. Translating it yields CATSRDRATNEKLFF.

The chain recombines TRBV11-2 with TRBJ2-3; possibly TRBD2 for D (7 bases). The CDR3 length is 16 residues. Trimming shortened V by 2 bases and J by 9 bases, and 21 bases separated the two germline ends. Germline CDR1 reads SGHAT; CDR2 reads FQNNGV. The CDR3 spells CASSLRGADRQITQYF. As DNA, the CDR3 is TGTGCCAGCAGCTTACGGGGGGCCGACAGGCAAATCACGCAGTATTTT.

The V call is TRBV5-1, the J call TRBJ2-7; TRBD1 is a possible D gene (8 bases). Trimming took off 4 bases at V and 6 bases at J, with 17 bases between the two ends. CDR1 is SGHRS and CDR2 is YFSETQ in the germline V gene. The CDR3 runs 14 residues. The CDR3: CASSLGQGGSEQYF. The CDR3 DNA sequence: TGCGCCAGCAGCCTCGGACAGGGAGGGTCCGAGCAGTACTTC.

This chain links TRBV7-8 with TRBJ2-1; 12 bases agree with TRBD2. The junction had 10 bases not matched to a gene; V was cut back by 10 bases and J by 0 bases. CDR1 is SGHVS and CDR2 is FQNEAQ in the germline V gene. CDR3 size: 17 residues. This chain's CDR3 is CATGLAGTLSSYNEQFF. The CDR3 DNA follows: TGTGCCACCGGACTAGCGGGAACCTTGAGCTCCTACAATGAGCAGTTCTTC.

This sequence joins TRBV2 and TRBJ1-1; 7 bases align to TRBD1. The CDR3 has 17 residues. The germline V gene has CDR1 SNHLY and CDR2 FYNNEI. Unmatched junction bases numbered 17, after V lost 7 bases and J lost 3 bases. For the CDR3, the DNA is TGTGCCAGCAAAGGGGGGACAACGGGACAGATTTACACTGAAGCTTTCTTT. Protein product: CASKGGTTGQIYTEAFF.

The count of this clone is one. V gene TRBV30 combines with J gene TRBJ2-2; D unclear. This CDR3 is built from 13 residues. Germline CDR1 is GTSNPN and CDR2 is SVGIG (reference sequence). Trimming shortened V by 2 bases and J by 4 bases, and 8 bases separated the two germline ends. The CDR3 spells CAWSKSATGELFF. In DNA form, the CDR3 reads TGTGCCTGGAGTAAGAGCGCCACCGGGGAGCTGTTTTTT.